This T cell receptor beta chain came from a study of CD8 T cells in Susac syndrome. RNA in amounts of roughly 0.5 to 1 ug was reverse transcribed with random hexamers. TCRdb ran MiXCR on the immunoSEQ multiplex PCR reads and lists one entry per CDR3 protein. The data contain roughly 140,000 distinct CDR3 sequences, approximately 96% of them seen just once; the ten biggest clones take up roughly 0.19%. CDR3 length: 17 amino acids. Trimming left V 3 bases short and J 3 bases short, with 21 bases between. Germline values: CDR1 SGDLS, CDR2 YYNGEE. Sequencing of TCR beta drew on CD8+ and CD4+ T cells from blood. The multiple sclerosis controls, all treatment-naive patients, had relapsing-remitting disease that was stable or active. Negative isolation was used for CD8+ and CD4+ T cells, and FACS enrichment was applied to TEMRA cells.

The sample taken for sequencing was CD8+ T cells from PBMCs. The clonotype comes from a human donor with multiple sclerosis. V usage is TRBV9 and J usage is TRBJ1-2; D might be TRBD1 (5 bases). Here the CDR3 DNA reads TGTGCCAGCAGCGCGTATGGGACGCCTCGACAAGACTATGGCTACACCTTC. This translates into CASSAYGTPRQDYGYTF.